The rows below give T cell receptor beta chains drawn from one sample of a study of technical replicates of blood from several donors. Repertoires were generated with immunoSEQ multiplex PCR, while TCRdb's copy carries only in-frame clones and drops some. The data contain around 76,000 clones, roughly 92% of them singletons. Sequenced input: T cells isolated from PBMCs. Source of these receptors: a human donor in good health. CDR3s include the opening cysteine and the closing phenylalanine or tryptophan. D genes are given only for firm matches. Some rows have no size entry. The others give once, few or many, or a class for an expanded clone.

V,J,size,D,DNA,CDR3
TRBV30,TRBJ2-1,.,.,TGTGCCCAAGCGGGCGGGAACTCCTACAATGAGCAGTTCTTC,CAQAGGNSYNEQFF
TRBV9,TRBJ1-1,few,.,TGTGCCAGCAGCAAAGCAGGGTCGACTGAAGCTTTCTTT,CASSKAGSTEAFF
TRBV7-9,TRBJ1-1,.,TRBD1,TGTGCCAGCAGCGGGGGGACAGGGGCTTTTAGAGCTTTCTTT,CASSGGTGAFRAFF
TRBV5-1,TRBJ2-3,.,TRBD2,TGCGCCAGCAGCCGTAGCGGGAGCCCTAGCACAGATACGCAGTATTTT,CASSRSGSPSTDTQYF
TRBV28,TRBJ1-4,.,.,TGTGCCAGCAGTTTAGGGGGGAGCGAAAAACTGTTTTTT,CASSLGGSEKLFF
TRBV11-2,TRBJ1-3,.,.,TGTGCCAGCAGCTCTACCCGGGGTGGAAACACCATATATTTT,CASSSTRGGNTIYF
TRBV9,TRBJ2-1,.,TRBD2,TGTGCCAGCAGCGATGGGGCTAGCGGATACAATGAGCAGTTCTTC,CASSDGASGYNEQFF
TRBV25-1,TRBJ2-5,.,TRBD2,TGTGCCAGCAGTAGGGTTTTGGGAGGGTTGCGGGAGACCCAGTACTTC,CASSRVLGGLRETQYF
TRBV11-2,TRBJ2-7,.,TRBD1,TGTGCCAGCAGCTTAACCCGGGACAGCTACGAGCAGTACTTC,CASSLTRDSYEQYF
TRBV19,TRBJ2-1,once,TRBD2,TGTGCCAGTAGTATAGACCTAGCGGGATCCTACAATGAGCAGTTCTTC,CASSIDLAGSYNEQFF
TRBV6-5,TRBJ2-1,.,.,TGTGCCAGCAGTTACAACTTTGGGCAGAGTGTCAATGAGCAGTTCTTC,CASSYNFGQSVNEQFF
TRBV2,TRBJ2-6,.,TRBD1,TGTGCCGGGAGACAGGGGGCCACTGGGGCCAACGTCCTGACTTTC,CAGRQGATGANVLTF
TRBV19,TRBJ2-7,.,TRBD1,TGTGCCAGTAGTCCGGGACAGGGGGCATCCTACGAGCAGTACTTC,CASSPGQGASYEQYF
TRBV7-9,TRBJ2-1,.,TRBD2,TGTGCCAGCAGCACCGGACTAGCGGGAGAGGATGAGCAGTTCTTC,CASSTGLAGEDEQFF